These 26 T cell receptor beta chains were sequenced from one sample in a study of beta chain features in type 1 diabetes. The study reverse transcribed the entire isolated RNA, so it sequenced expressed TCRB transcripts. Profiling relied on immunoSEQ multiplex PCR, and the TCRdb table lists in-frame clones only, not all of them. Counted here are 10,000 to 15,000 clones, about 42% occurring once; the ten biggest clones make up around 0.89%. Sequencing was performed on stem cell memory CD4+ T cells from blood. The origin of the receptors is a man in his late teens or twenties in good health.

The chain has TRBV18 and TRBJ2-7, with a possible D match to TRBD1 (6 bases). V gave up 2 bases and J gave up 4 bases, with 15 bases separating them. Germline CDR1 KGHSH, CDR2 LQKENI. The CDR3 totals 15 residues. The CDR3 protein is CASSPRQASIYEQYF. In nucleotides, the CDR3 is TGTGCCAGCTCACCAAGACAGGCCTCGATATACGAGCAGTACTTC.

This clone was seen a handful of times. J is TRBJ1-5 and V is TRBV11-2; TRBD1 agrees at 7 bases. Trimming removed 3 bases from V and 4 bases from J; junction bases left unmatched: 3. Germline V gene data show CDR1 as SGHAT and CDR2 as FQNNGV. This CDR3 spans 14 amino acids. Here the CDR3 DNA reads TGTGCCAGCAGCTTTGGGGGACAGAATCAGCCCCAGCATTTT. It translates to CASSFGGQNQPQHF.

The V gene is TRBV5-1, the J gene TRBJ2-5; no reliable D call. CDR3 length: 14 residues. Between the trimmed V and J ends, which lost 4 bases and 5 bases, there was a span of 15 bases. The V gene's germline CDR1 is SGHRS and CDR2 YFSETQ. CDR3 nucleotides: TGCGCCAGCAGCCCGGAGTGGCAAGTGGAGACCCAGTACTTC. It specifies CASSPEWQVETQYF.

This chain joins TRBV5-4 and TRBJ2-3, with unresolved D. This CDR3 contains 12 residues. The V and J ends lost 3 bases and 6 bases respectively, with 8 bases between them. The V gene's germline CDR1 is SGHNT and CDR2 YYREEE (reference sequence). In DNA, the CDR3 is TGTGCCAGCAGCTCCCTCTCGGATACGCAGTATTTT. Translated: CASSSLSDTQYF.

The CDR3 sequence: CASSPLAGEKVEQYF. The CDR3, as DNA: TGTGCCAGCTCACCGTTGGCAGGGGAGAAGGTCGAGCAGTACTTC. J is TRBJ2-7 and V is TRBV18, with D possibly matching TRBD1 (6 bases). V lost 3 bases and J lost 6, with 18 bases in between. From germline, CDR1 is KGHSH and CDR2 LQKENI. CDR3 length: 15 residues.

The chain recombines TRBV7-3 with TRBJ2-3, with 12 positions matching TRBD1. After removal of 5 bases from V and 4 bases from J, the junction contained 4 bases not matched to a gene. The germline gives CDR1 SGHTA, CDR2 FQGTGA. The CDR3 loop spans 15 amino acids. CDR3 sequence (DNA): TGTGCCAGCAGCGGGACAGGGGGCAGGCCAGATACGCAGTATTTT. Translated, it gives CASSGTGGRPDTQYF.

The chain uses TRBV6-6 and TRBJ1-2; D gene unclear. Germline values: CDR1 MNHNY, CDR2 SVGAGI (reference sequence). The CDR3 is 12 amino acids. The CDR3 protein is CASGRSDYGYTF. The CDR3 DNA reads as TGTGCTAGCGGCAGATCCGACTATGGCTACACCTTC.

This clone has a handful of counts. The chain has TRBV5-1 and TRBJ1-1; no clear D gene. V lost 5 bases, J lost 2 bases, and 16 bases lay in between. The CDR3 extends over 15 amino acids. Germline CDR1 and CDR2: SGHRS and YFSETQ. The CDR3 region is CASRPGSTVNTEAFF. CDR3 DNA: TGCGCCAGCAGACCAGGATCGACGGTCAACACTGAAGCTTTCTTT.

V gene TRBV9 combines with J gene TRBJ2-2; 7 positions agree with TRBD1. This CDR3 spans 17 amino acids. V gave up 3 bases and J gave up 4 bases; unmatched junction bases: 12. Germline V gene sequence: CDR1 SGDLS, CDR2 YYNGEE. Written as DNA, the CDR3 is TGTGCCAGCAGCGAAAGACAGGGAGCGCCGACCACCGGGGAGCTGTTTTTT. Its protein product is CASSERQGAPTTGELFF. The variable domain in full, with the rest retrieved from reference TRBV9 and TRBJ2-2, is DSGVTQTPKHLITATGQRVTLRCSPRSGDLSVYWYQQSLDQGLQFLIQYYNGEERAKGNILERFSAQQFPDLHSELNLSSLELGDSALYFCASSERQGAPTTGELFFGEGSRLTVL.

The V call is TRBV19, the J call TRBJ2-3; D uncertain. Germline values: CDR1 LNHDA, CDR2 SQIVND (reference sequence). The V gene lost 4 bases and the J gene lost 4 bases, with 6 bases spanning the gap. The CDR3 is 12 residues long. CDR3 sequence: CASSRQSDTQYF. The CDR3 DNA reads TGTGCCAGTAGTAGGCAGTCAGATACGCAGTATTTT.

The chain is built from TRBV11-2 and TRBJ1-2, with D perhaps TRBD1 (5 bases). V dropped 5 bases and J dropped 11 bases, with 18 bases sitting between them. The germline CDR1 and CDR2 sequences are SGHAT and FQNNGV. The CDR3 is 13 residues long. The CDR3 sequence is CASSQPTTASYTF. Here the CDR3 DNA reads TGTGCCAGCAGCCAACCTACGACAGCCTCTTACACCTTC.

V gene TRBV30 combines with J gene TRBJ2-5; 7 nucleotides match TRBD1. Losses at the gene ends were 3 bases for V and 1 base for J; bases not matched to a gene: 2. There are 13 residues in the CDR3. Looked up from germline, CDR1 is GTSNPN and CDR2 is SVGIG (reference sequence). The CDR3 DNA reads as TGTGCCTGGAGCGGGACAGTCCAAGAGACCCAGTACTTC. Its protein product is CAWSGTVQETQYF.

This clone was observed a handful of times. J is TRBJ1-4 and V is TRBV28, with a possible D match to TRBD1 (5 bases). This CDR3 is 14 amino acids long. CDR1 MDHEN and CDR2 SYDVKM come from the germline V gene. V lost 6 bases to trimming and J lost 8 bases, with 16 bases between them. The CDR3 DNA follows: TGTGCCAGCAGCCCTGGGGGGGGTGAGGAAAAACTGTTTTTT. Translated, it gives CASSPGGGEEKLFF.

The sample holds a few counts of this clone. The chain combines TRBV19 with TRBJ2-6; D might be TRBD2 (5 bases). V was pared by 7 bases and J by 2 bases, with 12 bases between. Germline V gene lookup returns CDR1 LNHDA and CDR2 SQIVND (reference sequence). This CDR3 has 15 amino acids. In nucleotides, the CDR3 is TGTGCCAGTAACGGCCTAGCTGCTGGGGCCAACGTCCTGACTTTC. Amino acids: CASNGLAAGANVLTF. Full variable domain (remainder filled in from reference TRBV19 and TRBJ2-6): DGGITQSPKYLFRKEGQNVTLSCEQNLNHDAMYWYRQDPGQGLRLIYYSQIVNDFQKGDIAEGYSVSREKKESFPLTVTSAQKNPTAFYLCASNGLAAGANVLTFGAGSRLTVL.

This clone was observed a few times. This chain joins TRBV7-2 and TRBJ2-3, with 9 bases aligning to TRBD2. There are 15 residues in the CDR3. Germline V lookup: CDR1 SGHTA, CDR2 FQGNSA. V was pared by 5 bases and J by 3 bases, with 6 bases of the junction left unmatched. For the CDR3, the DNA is TGTGCCAGCAGCCCCGGCGGGGGGGGTACAGATACGCAGTATTTT. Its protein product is CASSPGGGGTDTQYF. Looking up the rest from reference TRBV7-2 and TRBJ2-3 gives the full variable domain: GAGVSQSPSNKVTEKGKDVELRCDPISGHTALYWYRQSLGQGLEFLIYFQGNSAPDKSGLPSDRFSAERTGGSVSTLTIQRTQQEDSAVYLCASSPGGGGTDTQYFGPGTRLTVL.

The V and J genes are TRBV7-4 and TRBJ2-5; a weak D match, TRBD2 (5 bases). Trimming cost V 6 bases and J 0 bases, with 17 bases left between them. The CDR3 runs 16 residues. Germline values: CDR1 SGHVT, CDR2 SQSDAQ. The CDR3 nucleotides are TGTGCCAGCAGTCCCGATCTACGGAGGTACCAAGAGACCCAGTACTTC. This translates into CASSPDLRRYQETQYF.

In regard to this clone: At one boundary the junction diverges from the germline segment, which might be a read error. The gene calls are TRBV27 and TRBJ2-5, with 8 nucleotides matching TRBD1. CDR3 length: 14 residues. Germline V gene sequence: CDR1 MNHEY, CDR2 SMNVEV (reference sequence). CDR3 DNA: TGTGCCAGCAACAACCAGGGGGCGAGAGAGACCCGGTACTTC. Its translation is CASNNQGARETRYF.

CDR3 loop: CASSLGGGRWETQYF. The CDR3 bases are TGTGCCAGCAGCTTGGGCGGGGGGCGGTGGGAGACCCAGTACTTC. The V gene is TRBV7-2, the J gene TRBJ2-5; 8 bases fit TRBD2. The CDR3 is 15 amino acids. V was pared by 3 bases and J by 5 bases, with 8 bases of the junction left unmatched. Per the germline V gene, CDR1 is SGHTA and CDR2 is FQGNSA.

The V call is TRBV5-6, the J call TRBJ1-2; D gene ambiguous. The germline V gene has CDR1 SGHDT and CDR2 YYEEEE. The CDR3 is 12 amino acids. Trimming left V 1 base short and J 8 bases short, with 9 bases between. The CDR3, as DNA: TGTGCCAGCAGCTTGACAGCGGGGGGCTACACCTTC. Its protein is CASSLTAGGYTF.

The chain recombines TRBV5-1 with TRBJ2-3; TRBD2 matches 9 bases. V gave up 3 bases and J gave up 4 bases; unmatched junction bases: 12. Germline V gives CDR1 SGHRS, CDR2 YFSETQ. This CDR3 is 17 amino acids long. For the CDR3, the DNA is TGCGCCAGCAGCTCTCGGCAGCGGGGGGACCCAGCAGATACGCAGTATTTT. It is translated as CASSSRQRGDPADTQYF.

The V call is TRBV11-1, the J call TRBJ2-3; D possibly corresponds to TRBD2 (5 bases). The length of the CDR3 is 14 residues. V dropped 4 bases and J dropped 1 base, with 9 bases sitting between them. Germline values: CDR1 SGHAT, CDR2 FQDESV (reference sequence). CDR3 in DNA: TGTGCCAGCAGCTCGAGGACTGGCACAGATACGCAGTATTTT. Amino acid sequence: CASSSRTGTDTQYF.

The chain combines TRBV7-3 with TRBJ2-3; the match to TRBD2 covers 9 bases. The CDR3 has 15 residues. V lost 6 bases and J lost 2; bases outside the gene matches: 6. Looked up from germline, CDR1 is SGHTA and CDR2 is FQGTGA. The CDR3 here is CASRNLAGTTDTQYF. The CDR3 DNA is TGTGCCAGCAGGAACCTAGCGGGGACCACAGATACGCAGTATTTT.

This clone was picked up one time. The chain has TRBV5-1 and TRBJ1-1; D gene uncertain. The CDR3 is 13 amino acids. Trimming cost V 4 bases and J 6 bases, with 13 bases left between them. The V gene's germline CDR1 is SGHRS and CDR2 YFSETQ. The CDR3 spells CASSLVDRAEAFF. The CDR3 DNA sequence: TGCGCCAGCAGCCTCGTAGACCGGGCTGAAGCTTTCTTT. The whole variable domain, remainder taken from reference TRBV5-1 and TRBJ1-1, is KAGVTQTPRYLIKTRGQQVTLSCSPISGHRSVSWYQQTPGQGLQFLFEYFSETQRNKGNFPGRFSGRQFSNSRSEMNVSTLELGDSALYLCASSLVDRAEAFFGQGTRLTVV.

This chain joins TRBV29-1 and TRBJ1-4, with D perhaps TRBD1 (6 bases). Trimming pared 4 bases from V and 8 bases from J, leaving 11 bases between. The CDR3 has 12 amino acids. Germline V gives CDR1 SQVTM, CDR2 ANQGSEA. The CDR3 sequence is CSVAWGREKLFF. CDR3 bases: TGCAGCGTTGCTTGGGGGCGGGAAAAACTGTTTTTT.

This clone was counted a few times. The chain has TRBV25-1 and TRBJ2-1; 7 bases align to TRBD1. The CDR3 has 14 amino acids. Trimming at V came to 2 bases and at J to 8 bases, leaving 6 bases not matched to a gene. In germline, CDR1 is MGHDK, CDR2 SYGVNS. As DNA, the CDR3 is TGTGCCAGCAGTGAACTACAGGGGAGCGATGAGCAGTTCTTC. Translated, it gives CASSELQGSDEQFF.

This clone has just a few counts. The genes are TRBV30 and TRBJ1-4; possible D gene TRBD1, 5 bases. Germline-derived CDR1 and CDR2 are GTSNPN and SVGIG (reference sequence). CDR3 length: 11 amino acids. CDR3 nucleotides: TGTGCGAGACAGTTTAATGAAAAACTGTTTTTT. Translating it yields CARQFNEKLFF.